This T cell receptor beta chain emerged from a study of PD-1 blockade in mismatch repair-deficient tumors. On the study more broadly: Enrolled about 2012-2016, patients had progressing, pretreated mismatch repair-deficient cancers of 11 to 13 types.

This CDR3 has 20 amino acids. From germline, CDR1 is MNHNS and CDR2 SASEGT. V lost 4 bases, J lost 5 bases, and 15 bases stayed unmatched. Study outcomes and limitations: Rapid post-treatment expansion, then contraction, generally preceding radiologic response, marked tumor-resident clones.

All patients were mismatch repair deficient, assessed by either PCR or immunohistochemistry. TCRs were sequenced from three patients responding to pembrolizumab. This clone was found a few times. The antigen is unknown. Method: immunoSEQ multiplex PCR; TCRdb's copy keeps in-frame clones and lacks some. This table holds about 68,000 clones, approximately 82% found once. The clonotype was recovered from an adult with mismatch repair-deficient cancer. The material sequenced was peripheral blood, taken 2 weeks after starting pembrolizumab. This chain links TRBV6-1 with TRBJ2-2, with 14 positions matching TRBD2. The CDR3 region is CASSANLGLAGVGKTGELFF. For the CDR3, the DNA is TGTGCCAGCAGTGCCAACCTGGGACTAGCGGGAGTTGGGAAAACCGGGGAGCTGTTTTTT.